This note documents a single TCR beta chain sequence. This record comes from a study of blood T cell repertoires in COVID-19. Germline V gene sequence: CDR1 SNHLY, CDR2 FYNNEI. V shed 4 bases and J 3 bases; nucleotides not matched to a gene: 7. This CDR3 has 15 amino acids. Assay used: immunoSEQ multiplex PCR; TCRdb lists only in-frame clones, some missing. Of over 45,000 clones in the sample, roughly 80% were seen once. Sequenced: peripheral blood. The chain employs TRBV2 and TRBJ2-3; 7 nucleotides match TRBD2. This sequence originates from a woman aged 60-75 years with acute or convalescent COVID-19. The CDR3 nucleotides are TGTGCCAGCAGTGCCCAGCAGGGACTAACAGATACGCAGTATTTT. Protein: CASSAQQGLTDTQYF. Combining the CDR3 with reference TRBV2 and TRBJ2-3 gives the whole variable domain EPEVTQTPSHQVTQMGQEVILRCVPISNHLYFYWYRQILGQKVEFLVSFYNNEISEKSEIFDDQFSVERPDGSNFTLKIRSTKLEDSAMYFCASSAQQGLTDTQYFGPGTRLTVL.